This TCR beta chain was captured by sequencing in a study of human CD4 T cells and Enterobacteriaceae. Study-wide results and limits: Ex vivo, broadly cross-reactive clonotypes appeared more expanded than specific ones.

There are 15 residues in the CDR3. Germline V gene sequence: CDR1 SGHNT, CDR2 YENEEA. V shed 1 base and J 5 bases; nucleotides not matched to a gene: 5. The memory gate held CD4+ cells that were not CD45RA+CCR7+CD95- naive cells, over 95% pure. Deep-level sequencing, detecting one cell in 200,000, covered ex vivo memory CD4+. The protocol was immunoSEQ multiplex PCR, while the TCRdb copy is restricted to in-frame clones and leaves out a portion. The sample shows 25,000 to 35,000 clones, roughly 79% of them seen only once. Points on this clone: Its antigen is still unknown.

This TCR was sampled from a human donor in good health. The sample comprised memory CD4+ T cells from blood. This chain links TRBV11-3 with TRBJ2-1; TRBD2 agrees at 7 bases. In nucleotides, the CDR3 is TGTGCCAGCAGCTTAGGCGGGAGTACGCACAATGAGCAGTTCTTC. Its translation: CASSLGGSTHNEQFF.